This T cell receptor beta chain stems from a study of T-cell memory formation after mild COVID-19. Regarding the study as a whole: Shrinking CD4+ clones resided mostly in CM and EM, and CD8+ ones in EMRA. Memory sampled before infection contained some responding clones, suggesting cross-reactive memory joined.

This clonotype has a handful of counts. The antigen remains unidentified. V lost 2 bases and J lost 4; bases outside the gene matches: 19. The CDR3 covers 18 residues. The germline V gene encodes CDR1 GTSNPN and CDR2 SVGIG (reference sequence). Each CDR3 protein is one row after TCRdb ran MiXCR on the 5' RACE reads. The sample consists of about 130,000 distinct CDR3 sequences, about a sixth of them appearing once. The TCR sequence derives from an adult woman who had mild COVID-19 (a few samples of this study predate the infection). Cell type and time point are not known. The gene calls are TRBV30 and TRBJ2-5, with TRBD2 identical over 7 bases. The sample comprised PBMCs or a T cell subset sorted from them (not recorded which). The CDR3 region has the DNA TGTGCCTGGAGTTTTGGCTCGGGCGGGAGTTTTAAGGGAGAGACCCAGTACTTC. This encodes CAWSFGSGGSFKGETQYF.